Here is one T cell receptor (beta chain) with its context. No antigen is known for it. The germline gene is not matched at one end of the junction; a read error may be the cause. Germline V gene sequence: CDR1 LNHDA, CDR2 SQIVND (reference sequence). CDR3 size: 15 residues. The data stem from a study of cytomegalovirus exposure and HLA in healthy donors. Points from the study as a whole: Versus the approximately 700-donor mean, an Asian-associated ancestry cluster reportedly showed fewer N-insertions in a later analysis.

The study ran its PCR with 60 Vbeta and 13 Jbeta primers. Authors' data handling: In a later analysis, approximately 80 million unique TCR beta chains included roughly 11 million shared by two or more donors. Libraries were prepared by immunoSEQ multiplex PCR; TCRdb keeps only in-frame clonotypes and omits some of them. V, J and clone size are those of that table, while D and trimming were read from the DNA. The profile shows 200,000 to 300,000 clones, about 80% of them singletons. The genes are TRBV19 and TRBJ1-5; tentative D call: TRBD1 (6 bases). Sequencing was done on a sample of PBMCs. The TCR was taken from a woman between 40 and 55 years old in good health and CMV-seropositive. As DNA, the CDR3 is TGTGCCAGTAGGATAGGGACACATCAAAATCAGCCCCAGCATTTT. It specifies CASRIGTHQNQPQHF. Full variable domain (rest looked up from reference TRBV19 and TRBJ1-5): DGGITQSPKYLFRKEGQNVTLSCEQNLNHDAMYWYRQDPGQGLRLIYYSQIVNDFQKGDIAEGYSVSREKKESFPLTVTSAQKNPTAFYLCASRIGTHQNQPQHFGDGTRLSIL.